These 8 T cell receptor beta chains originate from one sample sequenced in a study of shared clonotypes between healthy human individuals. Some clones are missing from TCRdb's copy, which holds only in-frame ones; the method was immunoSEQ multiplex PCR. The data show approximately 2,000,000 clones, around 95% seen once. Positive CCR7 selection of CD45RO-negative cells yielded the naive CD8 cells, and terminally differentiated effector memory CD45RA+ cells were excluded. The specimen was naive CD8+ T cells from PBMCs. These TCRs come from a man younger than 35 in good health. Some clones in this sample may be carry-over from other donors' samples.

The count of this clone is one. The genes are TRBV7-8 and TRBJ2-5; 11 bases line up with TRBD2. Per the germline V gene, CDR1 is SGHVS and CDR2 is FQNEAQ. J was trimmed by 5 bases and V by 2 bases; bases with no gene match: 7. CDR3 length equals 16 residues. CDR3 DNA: TGTGCCAGCAGCTTACTGTTAGCGGGAGGGGGGGAGACCCAGTACTTC. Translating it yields CASSLLLAGGGETQYF.

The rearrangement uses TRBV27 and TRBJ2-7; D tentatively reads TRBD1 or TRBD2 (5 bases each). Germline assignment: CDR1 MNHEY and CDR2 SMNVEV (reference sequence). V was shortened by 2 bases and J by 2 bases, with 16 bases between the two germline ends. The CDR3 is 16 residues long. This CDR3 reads CASSLNPGPRTYEQYF. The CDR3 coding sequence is TGTGCCAGCAGTTTAAACCCGGGACCCCGTACCTACGAGCAGTACTTC.

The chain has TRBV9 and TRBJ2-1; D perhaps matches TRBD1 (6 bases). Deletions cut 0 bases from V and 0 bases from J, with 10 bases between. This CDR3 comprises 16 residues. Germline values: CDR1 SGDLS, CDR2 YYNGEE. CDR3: CASSVGRGNSYNEQFF. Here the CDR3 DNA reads TGTGCCAGCAGCGTAGGAAGGGGGAACTCCTACAATGAGCAGTTCTTC.

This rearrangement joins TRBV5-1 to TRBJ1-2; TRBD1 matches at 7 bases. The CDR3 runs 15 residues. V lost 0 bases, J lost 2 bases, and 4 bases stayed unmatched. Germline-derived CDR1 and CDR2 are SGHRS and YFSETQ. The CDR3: CASSLGTGLNYGYTF. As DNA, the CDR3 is TGCGCCAGCAGCTTGGGGACAGGTCTCAACTATGGCTACACCTTC. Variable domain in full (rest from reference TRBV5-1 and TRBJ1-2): KAGVTQTPRYLIKTRGQQVTLSCSPISGHRSVSWYQQTPGQGLQFLFEYFSETQRNKGNFPGRFSGRQFSNSRSEMNVSTLELGDSALYLCASSLGTGLNYGYTFGSGTRLTVV.

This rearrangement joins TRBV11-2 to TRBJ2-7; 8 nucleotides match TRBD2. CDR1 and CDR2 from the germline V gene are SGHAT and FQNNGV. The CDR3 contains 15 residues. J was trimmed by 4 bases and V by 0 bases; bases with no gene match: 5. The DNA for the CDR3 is TGTGCCAGCAGCTTAGATCGGCTAGCGGGTTACGAGCAGTACTTC. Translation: CASSLDRLAGYEQYF.

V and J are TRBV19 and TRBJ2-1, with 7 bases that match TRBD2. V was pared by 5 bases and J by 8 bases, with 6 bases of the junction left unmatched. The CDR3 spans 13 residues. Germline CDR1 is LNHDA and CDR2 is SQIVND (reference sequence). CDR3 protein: CASSPGLADEQFF. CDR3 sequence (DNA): TGTGCCAGTAGTCCCGGGCTAGCGGATGAGCAGTTCTTC.

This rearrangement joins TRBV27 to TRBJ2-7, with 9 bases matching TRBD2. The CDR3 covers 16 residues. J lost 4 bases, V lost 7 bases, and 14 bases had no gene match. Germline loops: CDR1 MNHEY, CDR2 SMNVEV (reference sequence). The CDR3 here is CASTRGTGTSLYEQYF. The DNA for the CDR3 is TGTGCCAGCACCCGAGGAACCGGGACTAGCCTGTACGAGCAGTACTTC.

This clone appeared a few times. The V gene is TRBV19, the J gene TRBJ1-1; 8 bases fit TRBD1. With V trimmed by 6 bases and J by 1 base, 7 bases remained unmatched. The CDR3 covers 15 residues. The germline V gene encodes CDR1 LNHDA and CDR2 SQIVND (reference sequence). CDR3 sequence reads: CASSFPGTGNTEAFF. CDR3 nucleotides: TGTGCCAGTAGCTTCCCGGGGACAGGGAACACTGAAGCTTTCTTT. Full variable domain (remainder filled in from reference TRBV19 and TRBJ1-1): DGGITQSPKYLFRKEGQNVTLSCEQNLNHDAMYWYRQDPGQGLRLIYYSQIVNDFQKGDIAEGYSVSREKKESFPLTVTSAQKNPTAFYLCASSFPGTGNTEAFFGQGTRLTVV.